The next 14 T cell receptor beta chains were all read from a single sample in a study of control samples from healthy donors and cancer patients. Libraries were prepared by immunoSEQ multiplex PCR; TCRdb keeps only in-frame clonotypes and omits some of them. The sample includes roughly 160,000 clones, around 94% of them seen just once. Sequencing used PBMCs. The receptors were sampled from a man in his sixties with colorectal cancer.

This sequence joins TRBV9 and TRBJ1-6; D might be TRBD1 (6 bases). This CDR3 is 14 amino acids long. Germline-derived CDR1 and CDR2 are SGDLS and YYNGEE. Trimming cost V 0 bases and J 10 bases, with 11 bases left between them. The DNA for the CDR3 is TGTGCCAGCAGCGTAGAACAGGGTAGCTCACCCCTCCACTTT. Residues: CASSVEQGSSPLHF.

CDR3 sequence (DNA): TGCGCCAGCAGCCTCGGGACAGGCTCTGGAAACACCATATATTTT. It is translated as CASSLGTGSGNTIYF. The genes are TRBV5-1 and TRBJ1-3, with 8 bases identical to TRBD1. The CDR3 loop spans 15 amino acids. J lost 0 bases, V lost 4 bases, and 3 bases had no gene match. CDR1 and CDR2 (germline): SGHRS, YFSETQ.

This chain links TRBV2 with TRBJ2-7, with a possible D match to TRBD2 (5 bases). In germline, CDR1 is SNHLY, CDR2 FYNNEI. There are 13 residues in the CDR3. V was trimmed by 7 bases and J by 4 bases, leaving 14 bases between them. The CDR3 DNA follows: TGTGCCAGCACCGCGGGCGGGTTTTACGAGCAGTACTTC. This gives the protein CASTAGGFYEQYF.

The J gene is TRBJ2-5, the V gene TRBV2; D perhaps matches TRBD1 (6 bases). Germline V gene lookup returns CDR1 SNHLY and CDR2 FYNNEI. V lost 8 bases and J 4 bases, leaving 11 bases between the germline ends. The CDR3 loop spans 12 amino acids. The CDR3 nucleotides read TGTGCCAGCCTTAGGGGGATAGAGACCCAGTACTTC. Its translation is CASLRGIETQYF.

This chain links TRBV10-3 with TRBJ1-2; no clear D. This CDR3 is built from 14 residues. The germline V gene encodes CDR1 ENHRY and CDR2 SYGVKD. Trimming took 0 bases from V and 2 from J, leaving 7 bases between them. The CDR3, as DNA: TGTGCCATCAGTGAGTCCCCGGGAAACTATGGCTACACCTTC. This codes for CAISESPGNYGYTF.

This clone was picked up one time. The gene calls are TRBV6-4 and TRBJ2-3; TRBD2 aligns across 9 bases. V trimming: 6 bases; J trimming: 5 bases; junction bases outside the gene matches: 9. CDR3 size: 15 residues. CDR1 MRHNA and CDR2 SNTAGT come from the germline V gene. CDR3 sequence: CASSPSRGGLDTQYF. The DNA of the CDR3 is TGTGCCAGCAGCCCCTCGCGGGGGGGATTAGATACGCAGTATTTT.

The J gene is TRBJ1-6, the V gene TRBV5-1, with 7 bases fitting TRBD1. The germline V gene encodes CDR1 SGHRS and CDR2 YFSETQ. With 0 bases clipped from V and 7 bases from J, the junction kept 4 bases outside the gene matches. The CDR3 runs to 15 residues. The CDR3 bases are TGCGCCAGCAGCTTGGGTACAGGGGCCAATTCACCCCTCCACTTT. It encodes CASSLGTGANSPLHF.

J is TRBJ1-5 and V is TRBV4-2; D possibly corresponds to TRBD1 (5 bases). Germline-derived CDR1 and CDR2 are LGHNA and YNFKEQ. V dropped 4 bases and J dropped 2 bases, with 21 bases sitting between them. The length of the CDR3 is 18 residues. CDR3 in DNA: TGTGCCAGCAGCCTCCTCCCCGTGGGGCGGGACGGCAATCAGCCCCAGCATTTT. This gives the protein CASSLLPVGRDGNQPQHF.

The J gene is TRBJ1-1, the V gene TRBV4-3; D remains ambiguous. V lost 0 bases and J lost 0, with 5 bases in between. Germline V gives CDR1 LGHNA, CDR2 YSLEER. This CDR3 comprises 14 residues. Here the CDR3 DNA reads TGCGCCAGCAGCCAAGACAGCTTGAACACTGAAGCTTTCTTT. Its translation: CASSQDSLNTEAFF.

This chain joins TRBV6-1 and TRBJ1-3, with TRBD1 as a possible D gene (5 bases). V lost 2 bases and J 0 bases, leaving 20 bases between the germline ends. The CDR3 runs to 19 residues. Germline V gene sequence: CDR1 MNHNS, CDR2 SASEGT. The CDR3: CASSERVEGSSASGNTIYF. For the CDR3, the DNA is TGTGCCAGCAGTGAACGGGTGGAGGGGTCCTCGGCCTCTGGAAACACCATATATTTT.

The chain couples TRBV2 to TRBJ1-4; 7 bases align to TRBD1. The CDR3 is made up of 16 amino acids. The V gene's germline CDR1 is SNHLY and CDR2 FYNNEI. The trim removed 1 base at V and 4 bases at J, leaving 6 bases unmatched. In DNA, the CDR3 is TGTGCCAGCAGTGAAGACATCGGGACAGTTAATGAAAAACTGTTTTTT. Protein sequence: CASSEDIGTVNEKLFF.

This clone was picked up one time. The V and J genes are TRBV19 and TRBJ1-1; no firm D call. Per the germline V gene, CDR1 is LNHDA and CDR2 is SQIVND (reference sequence). CDR3 length: 14 amino acids. Trimming stripped 1 base from V and 4 bases from J, with 10 bases between. The CDR3 bases are TGTGCCAGTAGTATAGTCACGGGTGCCACTGAAGCTTTCTTT. This sequence encodes CASSIVTGATEAFF.

Worth noting for this clone: This specimen includes other DNA sequences encoding the same CDR3. The rearrangement joins TRBV6-1 to TRBJ1-2; D call uncertain. CDR3 length: 14 residues. Germline CDR1 is MNHNS and CDR2 is SASEGT. V was trimmed by 0 bases and J by 4 bases, leaving 9 bases between them. DNA of the CDR3: TGTGCCAGCAGTGAAGCTAGGGTTGGCTATGGCTACACCTTC. Protein sequence: CASSEARVGYGYTF.

The chain employs TRBV25-1 and TRBJ2-7; D is perhaps TRBD1 (6 bases). Looked up from germline, CDR1 is MGHDK and CDR2 is SYGVNS. The CDR3 has 14 amino acids. The V end lost 5 bases, the J end lost 2 bases, and 13 bases lay between the germline ends. The CDR3 sequence: CASSHREGTYEQYF. CDR3 DNA sequence: TGTGCCAGCAGTCACAGGGAAGGCACCTACGAGCAGTACTTC.